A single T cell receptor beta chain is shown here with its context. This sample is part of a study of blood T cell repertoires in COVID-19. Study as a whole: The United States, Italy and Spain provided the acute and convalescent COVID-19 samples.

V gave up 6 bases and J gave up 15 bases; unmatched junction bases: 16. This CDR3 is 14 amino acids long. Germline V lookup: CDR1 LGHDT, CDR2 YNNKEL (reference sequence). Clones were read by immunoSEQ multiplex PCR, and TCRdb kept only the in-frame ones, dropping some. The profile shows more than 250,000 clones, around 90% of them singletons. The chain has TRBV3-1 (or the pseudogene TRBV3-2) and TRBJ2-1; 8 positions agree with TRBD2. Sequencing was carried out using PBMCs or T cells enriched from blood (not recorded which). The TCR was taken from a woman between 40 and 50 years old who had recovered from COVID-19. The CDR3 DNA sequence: TGTGCCAGCAGGAGGAGCGGGAGTGGGGGCAAAGTGTTCTTC. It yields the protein CASRRSGSGGKVFF.